Listed below are T cell receptor beta chains from one sample, sequenced in a study of control samples from healthy donors and cancer patients. The method was immunoSEQ multiplex PCR; TCRdb's version includes in-frame clones alone and lacks a portion of them. This sample yields under 85,000 clones, of which 80% to 95% are seen a single time; roughly 1.2% belongs to the top ten. Sequencing used PBMCs. The receptors stem from a woman aged 35 to 49 with lung cancer. Each CDR3 is given with its conserved first and last residue. D genes are given only for firm matches. Only some rows state a clone size, as once, few, many or a class for expanded clones.

size	V	D	J	CDR3	DNA
.	TRBV27	TRBD2	TRBJ2-5	CASWGLAGALQETQYF	TGTGCCAGTTGGGGGCTAGCGGGGGCCCTTCAAGAGACCCAGTACTTC
.	TRBV6-6	.	TRBJ1-1	CASSTPQGVGTEAFF	TGTGCCAGCAGCACCCCCCAGGGAGTAGGCACTGAAGCTTTCTTT
.	TRBV6-5	.	TRBJ1-1	CATWMGYEAEAFF	TGTGCCACCTGGATGGGGTACGAAGCTGAAGCTTTCTTT
once	TRBV11-3	TRBD1	TRBJ2-2	CASRPPSGTAYTGELFF	TGTGCCAGCAGGCCACCTTCCGGGACAGCATACACCGGGGAGCTGTTTTTT
.	TRBV27	.	TRBJ1-6	CASTIGRDNSPLHF	TGTGCCAGCACTATCGGACGGGATAATTCACCCCTCCACTTT
.	TRBV5-6	.	TRBJ2-2	CASSLVTETGELFF	TGTGCCAGCAGCTTGGTCACTGAAACCGGGGAGCTGTTTTTT
.	TRBV30	.	TRBJ1-2	CAWSPHADGYTF	TGTGCCTGGAGTCCCCACGCTGATGGCTACACCTTC
once	TRBV7-2	.	TRBJ2-2	CASSLVGGVAGELFF	TGTGCCAGCAGCTTAGTGGGGGGCGTAGCCGGGGAGCTGTTTTTT
.	TRBV3-1/TRBV3-2	.	TRBJ1-1	CASSQGRGAEAFF	TGTGCCAGCAGCCAAGGACGGGGCGCTGAAGCTTTCTTT
.	TRBV18	.	TRBJ1-2	CASSPTQEFNYGYTF	TGTGCCAGCTCACCCACTCAGGAATTTAACTATGGCTACACCTTC
.	TRBV7-9	.	TRBJ2-4	CASSFAGADIQYF	TGTGCCAGCAGCTTTGCGGGGGCGGACATTCAGTACTTC
.	TRBV19	.	TRBJ1-1	CASSIERWTMNTEAFF	TGTGCCAGTAGTATCGAGAGGTGGACAATGAACACTGAAGCTTTCTTT
.	TRBV6-5	.	TRBJ2-5	CASSSPIETQYF	TGTGCCAGCAGTTCACCGATAGAGACCCAGTACTTC
.	TRBV3-1/TRBV3-2	.	TRBJ2-6	CASSQSQAGANVLTF	TGTGCCAGCAGCCAATCCCAGGCTGGGGCCAACGTCCTGACTTTC
.	TRBV4-2	TRBD2	TRBJ2-1	CASSQDFLAGSYNEQFF	TGTGCCAGCAGCCAAGATTTCCTAGCGGGCTCCTACAATGAGCAGTTCTTC
.	TRBV5-1	.	TRBJ2-3	CASSLAGTDTQYF	TGCGCCAGCAGCTTGGCAGGCACAGATACGCAGTATTTT
.	TRBV2	.	TRBJ1-4	CASSDPSVYEKLFF	TGTGCCAGCAGTGATCCTTCAGTATATGAAAAACTGTTTTTT
.	TRBV3-1/TRBV3-2	.	TRBJ1-3	CASSQESIAGNTIYF	TGTGCCAGCAGCCAAGAGAGCATCGCTGGAAACACCATATATTTT
.	TRBV5-4	.	TRBJ1-3	CASSTGSGNTIYF	TGTGCCAGCAGCACGGGGTCTGGAAACACCATATATTTT
.	TRBV5-1	.	TRBJ1-2	CASSLALGALYGYTF	TGCGCCAGCAGCTTGGCGTTGGGGGCCCTCTATGGCTACACCTTC
.	TRBV7-9	.	TRBJ1-4	CASSALQGVGEKLFF	TGTGCCAGCAGCGCCCTCCAGGGCGTAGGGGAAAAACTGTTTTTT
.	TRBV10-2	TRBD1	TRBJ1-6	CASSVTGGRSPLHF	TGCGCCAGCAGTGTAACAGGGGGAAGATCACCCCTCCACTTT
.	TRBV11-2	.	TRBJ1-2	CASSFMTVADAYTF	TGTGCCAGCAGCTTTATGACGGTCGCAGATGCCTACACCTTC
.	TRBV11-3	.	TRBJ1-1	CASSLIGNTEAFF	TGTGCCAGCAGCTTAATTGGGAACACTGAAGCTTTCTTT
.	TRBV19	.	TRBJ1-1	CASSMGSRGLATEAFF	TGTGCCAGTAGTATGGGTTCCAGGGGTCTGGCCACTGAAGCTTTCTTT
.	TRBV6-4	.	TRBJ2-2	CASSPEGGTPTGELFF	TGTGCCAGCAGCCCCGAGGGAGGGACACCCACCGGGGAGCTGTTTTTT
.	TRBV5-8	.	TRBJ1-1	CASNAVREGWAEAFF	TGTGCCAGCAACGCAGTCCGGGAGGGATGGGCTGAAGCTTTCTTT
.	TRBV19	.	TRBJ1-1	CASSTDRRSQAFF	TGTGCCAGTAGTACCGACAGGCGTAGTCAAGCTTTCTTT
.	TRBV9	.	TRBJ1-6	CASSVRFAAGEILHF	TGTGCCAGCAGCGTGCGTTTCGCAGCAGGGGAAATCCTCCACTTT
.	TRBV24-1	.	TRBJ2-1	CATSEDLVHEQFF	TGTGCCACCAGTGAAGATTTGGTACATGAGCAGTTCTTC
once	TRBV5-6	TRBD2	TRBJ2-7	CASSLGLASVYEQYF	TGTGCCAGCAGTCTCGGACTAGCGAGTGTCTACGAGCAGTACTTC
.	TRBV3-1/TRBV3-2	.	TRBJ1-1	CASSPRPGNTEAFF	TGTGCCAGCAGCCCACGGCCCGGGAACACTGAAGCTTTCTTT
.	TRBV15	.	TRBJ1-2	CATSRDSRGGYTF	TGTGCCACCAGCAGAGACTCCCGCGGTGGCTACACCTTC
.	TRBV3-1/TRBV3-2	.	TRBJ1-4	CASSPVASNEKLFF	TGTGCCAGCAGCCCAGTAGCCTCTAATGAAAAACTGTTTTTT
.	TRBV5-4	TRBD1	TRBJ2-5	CASGPGQVRTQETQYF	TGTGCCAGCGGCCCGGGACAGGTCCGAACACAAGAGACCCAGTACTTC
.	TRBV19	.	TRBJ1-5	CASTIWGVGNQPQHF	TGTGCCAGTACCATTTGGGGGGTTGGCAATCAGCCCCAGCATTTT
.	TRBV3-1/TRBV3-2	TRBD1	TRBJ1-1	CASSHRQGVGMNTEAFF	TGTGCCAGCAGCCACCGACAGGGAGTTGGTATGAACACTGAAGCTTTCTTT
.	TRBV7-8	.	TRBJ2-5	CASSLGLGTQYF	TGTGCCAGCAGCTTAGGCCTCGGGACCCAGTACTTC
.	TRBV19	.	TRBJ1-1	CASSIAGGPPNTEAFF	TGTGCCAGTAGTATAGCTGGGGGTCCGCCGAACACTGAAGCTTTCTTT
.	TRBV6-5	.	TRBJ2-7	CASSRTTVSYEQYF	TGTGCCAGCAGCCGTACGACAGTAAGTTACGAGCAGTACTTC
.	TRBV5-4	.	TRBJ2-1	CASSLQFRSYDEDEQFF	TGTGCCAGCAGCTTGCAATTTCGTTCGTACGATGAGGATGAGCAGTTCTTC
.	TRBV2	.	TRBJ1-1	CASSGFTEAFF	TGTGCCAGCAGTGGCTTCACTGAAGCTTTCTTT
.	TRBV16	.	TRBJ1-1	CASSQSRLSGVTTEAFF	TGTGCCAGCAGCCAATCGAGGTTGTCCGGGGTTACCACTGAAGCTTTCTTT
.	TRBV30	.	TRBJ1-2	CAWSVPPRGYTF	TGTGCCTGGAGTGTACCTCCGCGGGGCTACACCTTC
.	TRBV7-9	TRBD1	TRBJ2-5	CASSPSTGGLETQYF	TGTGCCAGCAGCCCCAGCACAGGGGGCTTAGAGACCCAGTACTTC
.	TRBV19	.	TRBJ1-1	CASSIGGIGAEAFF	TGTGCCAGTAGTATAGGCGGGATCGGCGCTGAAGCTTTCTTT
once	TRBV19	TRBD2	TRBJ2-7	CASSSRGQAGGYEQYF	TGTGCCAGTAGTTCCCGAGGGCAAGCGGGGGGCTACGAGCAGTACTTC
.	TRBV28	.	TRBJ1-1	CASGWGAVVEAFF	TGTGCCAGCGGATGGGGGGCCGTCGTCGAAGCTTTCTTT
.	TRBV19	.	TRBJ1-2	CASSITRADNGYTF	TGTGCCAGTAGTATAACCAGGGCGGATAATGGCTACACCTTC
once	TRBV15	.	TRBJ1-6	CATSRDLGEGSYNSPLHF	TGTGCCACCAGCAGAGATCTAGGGGAAGGGTCCTATAATTCACCCCTCCACTTT
.	TRBV2	.	TRBJ2-7	CASSIVQGGFHEQYF	TGTGCCAGCAGTATTGTTCAGGGAGGTTTCCACGAGCAGTACTTC
.	TRBV5-6	.	TRBJ1-2	CASSLGDAMDYTF	TGTGCCAGCAGCTTGGGCGACGCCATGGATTACACCTTC
.	TRBV7-8	.	TRBJ1-2	CASSLDTVNYGYTF	TGTGCCAGCAGCTTGGACACGGTTAACTATGGCTACACCTTC
once	TRBV13	.	TRBJ2-7	CASSSNREVRDEQYF	TGTGCCAGCAGCAGCAACCGGGAAGTAAGAGACGAGCAGTACTTC
.	TRBV6-2/TRBV6-3	TRBD2	TRBJ2-1	CASSYGLAGAYNEQFF	TGTGCCAGCAGTTACGGATTAGCGGGAGCCTACAATGAGCAGTTCTTC
.	TRBV5-1	.	TRBJ2-7	CASSLAVAVKVYEQYF	TGCGCCAGCAGCTTGGCCGTCGCGGTCAAAGTATACGAGCAGTACTTC
.	TRBV5-6	.	TRBJ1-1	CASSLVAVNTEAFF	TGTGCCAGCAGCTTGGTAGCAGTGAACACTGAAGCTTTCTTT
.	TRBV10-3	.	TRBJ2-1	CATRDMGDYNEQFF	TGTGCCACACGAGATATGGGTGATTACAATGAGCAGTTCTTC